This T cell receptor beta chain derives from a study of blood T cells in healthy people across ages. The use of a sample-barcoded 5' primer and a J-beta primer mix characterized a second PCR of roughly 7 to 11 cycles. Every cDNA molecule bore a tag from a template-switch adaptor containing 12 random nucleotides. In TCRdb, the 5' RACE reads were re-called with MiXCR into one record per CDR3 protein. Of about 1.8 million distinct CDR3 sequences listed, around 50% were seen once; the top ten hold 2.1%. Between the trimmed V and J ends, which lost 10 bases and 0 bases, there was a span of 13 bases. CDR1 is SEHNR, CDR2 FQNEAQ, per germline (reference sequence). The CDR3 extends over 13 amino acids.

Sequenced material: blood. The chain joins TRBV7-9 to TRBJ2-7, with D perhaps matching TRBD1 or TRBD2 (5 bases each). This receptor was taken from a woman aged 40-49 years in good health. CDR3 nucleotide sequence: TGTGCCACCTTCGGGGCAGCCTCCTACGAGCAGTACTTC. Translating gives CATFGAASYEQYF.